Following are 30 T cell receptor beta chains from one sample sequenced in a study of OX40 agonist ivuxolimab in advanced cancers. The table came from immunoSEQ multiplex PCR; TCRdb's copy has only in-frame clones and leaves some out. In the table there are roughly 80,000 clones, more than 70% of which are singletons. Specimen: CD4+ or CD8+ T cells sorted from blood, collected in a trial of the OX40 agonist ivuxolimab. The receptor source for this set is an adult with an advanced solid tumor such as melanoma, head and neck, liver or kidney cancer.

V gene TRBV9 combines with J gene TRBJ1-3; D ambiguous. CDR1 and CDR2 (germline): SGDLS, YYNGEE. V shed 4 bases and J shed 3 bases, with 14 bases lying between them. This CDR3 is 15 amino acids long. For the CDR3, the DNA is TGTGCCAGCAGCCCCGAGATATGGGTTGGAAACACCATATATTTT. Translated: CASSPEIWVGNTIYF.

This rearrangement joins TRBV6-1 to TRBJ1-2; D is perhaps TRBD1 (5 bases). V lost 4 bases and J lost 4, with 10 bases in between. The CDR3 runs 13 residues. Germline-derived CDR1 and CDR2 are MNHNS and SASEGT. The CDR3 sequence is CASSGDGFYGYTF. CDR3 nucleotide sequence: TGTGCCAGCAGTGGGGACGGATTCTATGGCTACACCTTC.

Only one count was recorded for this clone. The chain employs TRBV7-2 and TRBJ2-7; tentatively, D is TRBD1 (5 bases). The V gene lost 5 bases and the J gene lost 0 bases, with 11 bases spanning the gap. The germline CDR1 and CDR2 sequences are SGHTA and FQGNSA. The CDR3 sequence is 14 residues long. CDR3 residues: CASSNRQSSYEQYF. CDR3 bases: TGTGCCAGCAGCAACAGACAGAGCTCCTACGAGCAGTACTTC.

J is TRBJ2-3 and V is TRBV2, with D perhaps TRBD1 (5 bases). CDR1 is SNHLY and CDR2 is FYNNEI in the germline V gene. The CDR3 loop spans 13 amino acids. Trimming pared 6 bases from V and 3 bases from J, leaving 10 bases between. In nucleotides, the CDR3 is TGTGCCAGCAGATCGACAGTTACAGATACGCAGTATTTT. The encoded protein is CASRSTVTDTQYF.

This clone was detected a few times. This chain connects TRBV27 to TRBJ2-3; D possibly corresponds to TRBD2 (5 bases). V shed 7 bases and J shed 6 bases, with 14 bases lying between them. The CDR3 runs to 13 residues. Germline V gene sequence: CDR1 MNHEY, CDR2 SMNVEV (reference sequence). The CDR3 DNA follows: TGTGCCAGCAAGGACTGGGAAGTGGATACGCAGTATTTT. The encoded protein is CASKDWEVDTQYF.

The chain links TRBV19 to TRBJ2-2, with TRBD1 as a possible D gene (6 bases). Germline CDR1 is LNHDA and CDR2 is SQIVND (reference sequence). V was cut by 5 bases and J by 9 bases, with 13 bases left in between. This CDR3 spans 13 amino acids. DNA of the CDR3: TGTGCCAGTAGTGCAGGGGCAGGACGGGAGCTGTTTTTT. Protein product: CASSAGAGRELFF.

The chain combines TRBV5-1 with TRBJ1-4; 9 nucleotides line up with TRBD1. This CDR3 spans 15 amino acids. CDR1 is SGHRS and CDR2 is YFSETQ in the germline V gene. The V gene end was trimmed by 4 bases and the J gene end by 5 bases; junction bases not matched to a gene: 6. As DNA, the CDR3 is TGCGCCAGCAGCGGAACCGGGACAGGGAATGAAAAACTGTTTTTT. This sequence encodes CASSGTGTGNEKLFF. Complete variable domain (other parts from reference TRBV5-1 and TRBJ1-4): KAGVTQTPRYLIKTRGQQVTLSCSPISGHRSVSWYQQTPGQGLQFLFEYFSETQRNKGNFPGRFSGRQFSNSRSEMNVSTLELGDSALYLCASSGTGTGNEKLFFGSGTQLSVL.

The chain is built from TRBV4-1 and TRBJ2-4, with a weak D call TRBD2 (6 bases). This CDR3 is 16 amino acids long. The V gene lost 0 bases and the J gene lost 3 bases, with 12 bases spanning the gap. Germline assignment: CDR1 MGHRA and CDR2 YSYEKL. This CDR3 is CASSQDQGGDKNIQYF. CDR3 sequence (DNA): TGCGCCAGCAGCCAAGATCAAGGAGGGGACAAAAACATTCAGTACTTC.

This clone was detected only once. This sequence joins TRBV27 and TRBJ2-1; D uncertain. Germline V gene lookup returns CDR1 MNHEY and CDR2 SMNVEV (reference sequence). Trimming stripped 1 base from V and 10 bases from J, with 11 bases between. The CDR3 sequence is 13 residues long. CDR3 in amino acids: CASSLWGATEQFF. The CDR3 DNA follows: TGTGCCAGCAGTTTATGGGGTGCTACCGAGCAGTTCTTC.

V gene TRBV10-3 combines with J gene TRBJ2-3; D may be TRBD1 (6 bases). This CDR3 region has 16 residues. Germline lookup yields CDR1 ENHRY and CDR2 SYGVKD. Trimming shortened V by 0 bases and J by 0 bases, and 10 bases separated the two germline ends. In DNA, the CDR3 is TGTGCCATCAGTGAGTCGGGACACACTAGCACAGATACGCAGTATTTT. Translation: CAISESGHTSTDTQYF.

The gene calls are TRBV7-8 and TRBJ1-6; 9 nucleotides line up with TRBD1. The junction had 11 bases not matched to a gene; V was cut back by 2 bases and J by 9 bases. This CDR3 comprises 17 residues. Germline CDR1 is SGHVS and CDR2 is FQNEAQ. CDR3 sequence (DNA): TGTGCCAGCAGCTTATTCAGCCAAGGGACAGGGTCTTCACCCCTCCACTTT. Encoded protein: CASSLFSQGTGSSPLHF.

The rearrangement uses TRBV7-8 and TRBJ1-1, with 7 nucleotides matching TRBD1. V dropped 3 bases and J dropped 0; count of bases not matched to a gene: 4. This CDR3 is 15 amino acids long. Germline loops: CDR1 SGHVS, CDR2 FQNEAQ. The CDR3 is CASSFTGALNTEAFF. The CDR3 DNA is TGTGCCAGCAGCTTTACAGGGGCCTTGAACACTGAAGCTTTCTTT.

V gene TRBV4-1 combines with J gene TRBJ2-3; D may be TRBD1 or TRBD2 (5 bases each). CDR1 and CDR2 (germline): MGHRA, YSYEKL. CDR3 size: 15 residues. V was shortened by 1 base and J by 2 bases, with 10 bases between the two germline ends. Here the CDR3 reads CASSQVSGPTDTQYF. CDR3 nucleotides: TGCGCCAGCAGCCAAGTTTCGGGGCCCACAGATACGCAGTATTTT.

CDR3 DNA sequence: TGTGCCACCAGCAGGCGACAGGGAGATTACAATGAGCAGTTCTTC. It specifies CATSRRQGDYNEQFF. This rearrangement joins TRBV15 to TRBJ2-1; TRBD1 matches 7 bases. Trimming at V came to 3 bases and at J to 4 bases, leaving 6 bases not matched to a gene. Per the germline V gene, CDR1 is LNHNV and CDR2 is YYDKDF (reference sequence). The CDR3 extends over 15 amino acids.

The rearrangement links TRBV21-1 to TRBJ2-6; TRBD1 is taken as the D call from the table, unchecked against the DNA. TRBV21-1 is recorded as a pseudogene. There are 23 residues in the CDR3. CDR3 in amino acids: CASTPNKNVTGGHLGSGANVLTF. The CDR3 DNA is TGTGCCAGCACCCCTAATAAAAATGTCACAGGGGGCCATTTAGGGTCTGGGGCCAACGTCCTGACTTTC.

The rearrangement links TRBV20-1 to TRBJ2-7; unclear D gene. Germline lookup yields CDR1 DFQATT and CDR2 SNEGSKA (reference sequence). This CDR3 contains 10 residues. The V and J ends lost 6 bases and 8 bases respectively, with 11 bases between them. The CDR3 protein is CSARLSKQYF. CDR3 DNA: TGCAGTGCCCGCCTATCAAAGCAGTACTTC.

V and J are TRBV7-3 and TRBJ2-3; no clear D. V dropped 5 bases and J dropped 6 bases, with 15 bases sitting between them. The CDR3 length is 14 residues. CDR1 and CDR2 (germline): SGHTA, FQGTGA. CDR3 in DNA: TGTGCCAGCAGCGATAGGGCCTACGTGGATACGCAGTATTTT. Its translation is CASSDRAYVDTQYF.

The V and J genes are TRBV5-5 and TRBJ2-7, with 9 bases identical to TRBD1. Looked up from germline, CDR1 is SGHKS and CDR2 is YYEKEE (reference sequence). This CDR3 contains 15 residues. V shed 0 bases, J shed 6 bases, and the junction held 7 bases outside the gene matches. The CDR3 sequence is CASSLEGTGLGEQYF. The CDR3 coding sequence is TGTGCCAGCAGCTTGGAAGGGACAGGGTTGGGCGAGCAGTACTTC.

The chain recombines TRBV7-2 with TRBJ2-7, with D perhaps matching TRBD2 (6 bases). Per the germline V gene, CDR1 is SGHTA and CDR2 is FQGNSA. The ends were cut back, 5 bases at V and 4 bases at J, with 21 bases in the middle. This CDR3 region has 16 residues. CDR3 coding DNA: TGTGCCAGCAGCCAAGGTGTGGTAGCGGAGCTTTACGAGCAGTACTTC. Amino acid sequence: CASSQGVVAELYEQYF.

The genes are TRBV9 and TRBJ2-3, with 12 nucleotides matching TRBD2. Germline V gives CDR1 SGDLS, CDR2 YYNGEE. V dropped 3 bases and J dropped 2; count of bases not matched to a gene: 1. The CDR3 extends over 15 amino acids. The CDR3 sequence: CASSGTSGVTDTQYF. DNA for the CDR3: TGTGCCAGCAGCGGGACTAGCGGGGTCACAGATACGCAGTATTTT.

The chain recombines TRBV9 with TRBJ2-2; unclear D gene. Germline CDR1 is SGDLS and CDR2 is YYNGEE. Trimming took off 0 bases at V and 6 bases at J, with 15 bases between the two ends. This CDR3 contains 16 residues. This chain's CDR3 is CASSVEGSITAGELFF. The CDR3 coding sequence is TGTGCCAGCAGCGTAGAGGGATCTATAACCGCCGGGGAGCTGTTTTTT.

The chain joins TRBV30 to TRBJ2-5, with TRBD2 matching 8 bases. V lost 0 bases, J lost 5 bases, and 5 bases stayed unmatched. The germline V gene has CDR1 GTSNPN and CDR2 SVGIG (reference sequence). This CDR3 is 14 amino acids long. CDR3 protein: CAWSVAGGPETQYF. The CDR3 nucleotides are TGTGCCTGGAGTGTCGCGGGGGGTCCCGAGACCCAGTACTTC.

This chain links TRBV23-1 with TRBJ2-1; 8 bases fit TRBD1. TRBV23-1 is an ORF for which the function is uncertain. J was trimmed by 4 bases and V by 0 bases; bases with no gene match: 5. The CDR3 is made up of 16 amino acids. This chain's CDR3 is CASSQSPGQVYNEQFF. CDR3 coding DNA: TGCGCCAGCAGTCAATCGCCGGGACAGGTGTACAATGAGCAGTTCTTC.

The chain recombines TRBV5-1 with TRBJ1-2, with D perhaps matching TRBD1 (5 bases). Germline V lookup: CDR1 SGHRS, CDR2 YFSETQ. The V gene lost 2 bases and the J gene lost 4 bases, with 12 bases spanning the gap. The CDR3 covers 14 residues. The CDR3 nucleotides are TGCGCCAGCAGCTTCACTGGACAAACCTATGGCTACACCTTC. Its protein product is CASSFTGQTYGYTF.

The chain is built from TRBV2 and TRBJ2-3; the D is unclear. The germline V gene has CDR1 SNHLY and CDR2 FYNNEI. The V end lost 5 bases, the J end lost 4 bases, and 7 bases lay between the germline ends. The CDR3 has 12 amino acids. In DNA, the CDR3 is TGTGCCAGCAGTCTGGACCCAGATACGCAGTATTTT. This encodes CASSLDPDTQYF.

The rearrangement uses TRBV30 and TRBJ1-5; D is unclear. The CDR3 runs 13 residues. Deletions cut 0 bases from V and 2 bases from J, with 5 bases between. In germline, CDR1 is GTSNPN, CDR2 SVGIG (reference sequence). The CDR3 nucleotides are TGTGCCTGGAGTGTAGTTGGCAATCAGCCCCAGCATTTT. Its translation: CAWSVVGNQPQHF.

J is TRBJ2-7 and V is TRBV2, with D possibly TRBD2 on 5 matching bases. V dropped 6 bases and J dropped 12 bases, with 15 bases sitting between them. The length of the CDR3 is 11 residues. The V gene's germline CDR1 is SNHLY and CDR2 FYNNEI. The CDR3 bases are TGTGCCAGCAGCCAAACTGATAGCGCGTACTTC. This codes for CASSQTDSAYF.

This clone was observed once. This chain joins TRBV27 and TRBJ2-1, with D uncertain. The V end was cut by 5 bases, the J end by 9 bases, with 11 bases between. Looked up from germline, CDR1 is MNHEY and CDR2 is SMNVEV (reference sequence). The CDR3 is 12 amino acids. The CDR3 DNA follows: TGTGCCAGCAGTGCCCGACTTGGTGAGCAGTTCTTC. Translated: CASSARLGEQFF.

V gene TRBV28 combines with J gene TRBJ2-6; D gene unclear. V was trimmed by 7 bases and J by 0 bases, leaving 7 bases between them. Germline CDR1 is MDHEN and CDR2 is SYDVKM. The CDR3 is made up of 14 amino acids. The CDR3 is CASTEYSGANVLTF. Written as DNA, the CDR3 is TGTGCCAGCACTGAGTACTCTGGGGCCAACGTCCTGACTTTC.

The rearrangement uses TRBV5-4 and TRBJ2-2; D unresolved. This CDR3 is 12 amino acids long. Looked up from germline, CDR1 is SGHNT and CDR2 is YYREEE (reference sequence). Trimming removed 1 base at V and 5 bases at J, with 3 bases between. DNA for the CDR3: TGTGCCAGCAGCTTGAAGACCGGGGAGCTGTTTTTT. It is translated as CASSLKTGELFF. Full variable domain (outside the CDR3, taken from reference TRBV5-4 and TRBJ2-2): ETGVTQSPTHLIKTRGQQVTLRCSSQSGHNTVSWYQQALGQGPQFIFQYYREEENGRGNFPPRFSGLQFPNYSSELNVNALELDDSALYLCASSLKTGELFFGEGSRLTVL.